A selection of T cell receptor beta chains follows, all from one sample in a study of blood T cell repertoires in COVID-19. Clones were sequenced by immunoSEQ multiplex PCR, and TCRdb holds only the in-frame ones, with some missing. The sample holds about 140,000 clones, approximately 84% seen once. The sample comprised peripheral blood. These TCRs come from a human donor in a cohort sampled during active COVID-19. CDR3s include the opening cysteine and the closing phenylalanine or tryptophan. A D gene is named only where the DNA matches it firmly. Some rows have no size entry. The others give once, few or many, or a class for an expanded clone.

CDR3,DNA,size,J,D,V
CASSSVGGAYEQYF,TGTGCCAGCAGCTCGGTGGGTGGAGCCTACGAGCAGTACTTC,-,TRBJ2-7,-,TRBV5-4
CASSGEQGAYEQYF,TGTGCCAGCAGCGGAGAACAGGGTGCCTACGAGCAGTACTTC,-,TRBJ2-7,-,TRBV2
CSVWGQGGNTIYF,TGCAGCGTCTGGGGGCAAGGTGGAAACACCATATATTTT,-,TRBJ1-3,-,TRBV29-1
CASSLRSGEGYTF,TGTGCCAGCAGTTTAAGGTCAGGGGAAGGCTACACCTTC,-,TRBJ1-2,-,TRBV12-3/TRBV12-4
CASRRGLGNTEAFF,TGTGCCAGCAGGAGGGGGTTGGGCAACACTGAAGCTTTCTTT,-,TRBJ1-1,-,TRBV27
CASSRTETYEQYF,TGCGCCAGCAGCAGGACAGAGACCTACGAGCAGTACTTC,-,TRBJ2-7,-,TRBV5-1
CASSYSRGTRGYTF,TGTGCCAGCAGTTACTCACGAGGGACTCGTGGCTACACCTTC,-,TRBJ1-2,-,TRBV6-5
CASSQFVTQQDKNEKLFF,TGCGCCAGCAGCCAATTCGTGACTCAACAGGATAAGAATGAAAAACTGTTTTTT,once,TRBJ1-4,-,TRBV4-1
CASSQDTGSGLSTGELFF,TGTGCCAGCAGCCAGGATACTGGTTCGGGACTCTCCACCGGGGAGCTGTTTTTT,-,TRBJ2-2,-,TRBV4-2
CASSLGLAADSYEQYF,TGTGCCAGCAGTTTGGGGTTAGCGGCAGACAGCTACGAGCAGTACTTC,-,TRBJ2-7,-,TRBV28
CASSEAVSGYGYTF,TGTGCCAGCAGTGAAGCGGTTTCGGGCTATGGCTACACCTTC,-,TRBJ1-2,-,TRBV6-1
CASSRDSPSNQPQHF,TGTGCCAGCAGTAGGGACAGCCCTTCCAATCAGCCCCAGCATTTT,once,TRBJ1-5,TRBD1,TRBV28
CASSIPGQGRPQHF,TGTGCCAGTAGTATTCCCGGACAGGGGAGACCCCAGCATTTT,-,TRBJ1-5,TRBD1,TRBV19
CASRRGLTNEKLFF,TGTGCCAGCAGGAGGGGGCTTACTAATGAAAAACTGTTTTTT,-,TRBJ1-4,TRBD1,TRBV2
CASSPGRGGELFF,TGTGCCAGCAGCCCGGGGAGGGGAGGGGAGCTGTTTTTT,-,TRBJ2-2,TRBD2,TRBV3-1/TRBV3-2
CASSLEAGNMGNEQFF,TGTGCCAGCAGCTTGGAAGCAGGGAATATGGGCAATGAGCAGTTCTTC,-,TRBJ2-1,-,TRBV5-5
CASSSSGDPYNEQFF,TGTGCCAGCTCATCTAGCGGGGACCCCTACAATGAGCAGTTCTTC,-,TRBJ2-1,TRBD2,TRBV18
CASSLGQRYPDLRGEQYF,TGTGCCAGCAGCTTGGGACAGCGCTATCCCGACCTACGAGGCGAGCAGTACTTC,once,TRBJ2-7,-,TRBV5-5
CASIQGLAGGGSYNEQFF,TGTGCCAGCATCCAGGGACTAGCGGGGGGTGGCTCCTACAATGAGCAGTTCTTC,-,TRBJ2-1,TRBD2,TRBV28
CASSAGTGVYNEQFF,TGTGCCAGCAGCGCCGGGACAGGGGTTTACAATGAGCAGTTCTTC,-,TRBJ2-1,TRBD1,TRBV7-9
CSASLGGETQYF,TGCAGTGCTAGTTTGGGGGGAGAGACCCAGTACTTC,-,TRBJ2-5,-,TRBV20-1
CASSGGLAYNEQFF,TGTGCCAGCAGCGGGGGACTAGCTTACAATGAGCAGTTCTTC,-,TRBJ2-1,TRBD2,TRBV7-3